One and the same sample provided the 22 T cell receptor beta chains below, sequenced in a study of T cell repertoires in cytomegalovirus infection. A single record per CDR3 protein comes from TCRdb applying MiXCR to the reads. Seen here are about 180,000 distinct CDR3 sequences, approximately 18% observed once, and the top ten hold roughly a quarter. Sequenced input: CD8+ T cells from PBMCs. Receptors were obtained from a human donor in good health (CMV status not recorded). Some clones in this sample may be carry-over from other donors' samples.

The gene calls are TRBV5-6 and TRBJ2-2, with D possibly TRBD1 on 5 matching bases. Germline loops: CDR1 SGHDT, CDR2 YYEEEE. The CDR3 runs 15 residues. Between the trimmed V and J ends, which lost 3 bases and 3 bases, there was a span of 12 bases. CDR3 bases: TGTGCCAGCAGCTCGTGGGTAGGGGACACCGGGGAGCTGTTTTTT. Its protein is CASSSWVGDTGELFF. Drawing the rest from reference TRBV5-6 and TRBJ2-2, the complete variable domain is DAGVTQSPTHLIKTRGQQVTLRCSPKSGHDTVSWYQQALGQGPQFIFQYYEEEERQRGNFPDRFSGHQFPNYSSELNVNALLLGDSALYLCASSSWVGDTGELFFGEGSRLTVL.

This chain links TRBV6-5 with TRBJ2-1; possibly TRBD1 or TRBD2 for D (5 bases each). There are 15 residues in the CDR3. Germline V gives CDR1 MNHEY, CDR2 SVGAGI. V lost 5 bases and J lost 5, with 16 bases in between. The CDR3 nucleotides are TGTGCCAGCAGTCACCGGGACCCGATGGACAATGAGCAGTTCTTC. It is translated as CASSHRDPMDNEQFF.

The chain carries TRBV28 and TRBJ2-1; D gene unclear. Trimming removed 7 bases at V and 6 bases at J, with 13 bases between. CDR1 and CDR2 from the germline V gene are MDHEN and SYDVKM. The CDR3 sequence is 13 residues long. Here the CDR3 reads CASTAEVFNEQFF. CDR3 DNA: TGTGCCAGCACCGCTGAGGTCTTCAATGAGCAGTTCTTC.

The J gene is TRBJ2-3, the V gene TRBV6-6, with D perhaps matching TRBD2 (5 bases). The CDR3 is 10 amino acids. V gave up 11 bases and J gave up 6 bases, with 9 bases separating them. Germline CDR1 and CDR2: MNHNY and SVGAGI (reference sequence). DNA for the CDR3: TGTGCCGCGCGAGGGGATACGCAGTATTTT. It codes for CAARGDTQYF.

The rearrangement links TRBV28 to TRBJ2-4; D is unresolved. Trimming stripped 7 bases from V and 0 bases from J, with 16 bases between. Germline CDR1 reads MDHEN; CDR2 reads SYDVKM. The CDR3 totals 16 residues. Here the CDR3 DNA reads TGTGCCAGCAACCCCATCGACATGGTAGCCAAAAACATTCAGTACTTC. It encodes CASNPIDMVAKNIQYF.

The chain is built from TRBV19 and TRBJ2-2; 13 nucleotides line up with TRBD2. The germline V gene encodes CDR1 LNHDA and CDR2 SQIVND (reference sequence). The junction had 3 bases not matched to a gene; V was cut back by 10 bases and J by 7 bases. The CDR3 runs to 13 residues. CDR3 sequence reads: CATGTSGVGELFF. The CDR3 region has the DNA TGTGCCACTGGGACTAGCGGGGTCGGGGAGCTGTTTTTT.

This clonotype was counted a few times. The V gene is TRBV7-2, the J gene TRBJ1-2; 10 bases are shared with TRBD1. After removal of 5 bases from V and 6 bases from J, the junction contained 6 bases not matched to a gene. Germline-derived CDR1 and CDR2 are SGHTA and FQGNSA. The CDR3 loop spans 14 amino acids. CDR3 DNA: TGTGCCAGCAGCCCGACAGGGGGCGCGAATGGCTACACCTTC. It is translated as CASSPTGGANGYTF.

In its sample, this clonotype was seen a few times. The chain uses TRBV7-2 and TRBJ2-3; D is perhaps TRBD2 (7 bases). V was cut by 7 bases and J by 5 bases, with 19 bases left in between. The CDR3 covers 15 residues. CDR1 and CDR2 from the germline V gene are SGHTA and FQGNSA. The CDR3 protein is CASTGGGAKVDTQYF. The CDR3 bases are TGTGCCAGCACGGGGGGCGGCGCCAAGGTAGATACGCAGTATTTT. The entire variable domain, with the rest obtained from reference TRBV7-2 and TRBJ2-3, is as follows: GAGVSQSPSNKVTEKGKDVELRCDPISGHTALYWYRQSLGQGLEFLIYFQGNSAPDKSGLPSDRFSAERTGGSVSTLTIQRTQQEDSAVYLCASTGGGAKVDTQYFGPGTRLTVL.

This chain uses TRBV9 with TRBJ2-1; 16 bases line up with TRBD2. This CDR3 has 18 residues. CDR1 is SGDLS and CDR2 is YYNGEE in the germline V gene. Germline trimming cut 1 base from V and 5 bases from J; bases unmatched to any gene: 6. As DNA, the CDR3 is TGTGCCAGCAGCGTATCGGGGACTAGCGGGGGGGCCGACAATGAGCAGTTCTTC. This translates into CASSVSGTSGGADNEQFF.

The chain combines TRBV12-3 or TRBV12-4 with TRBJ2-2; 9 positions match TRBD1. V lost 6 bases to trimming and J lost 4 bases; unmatched junction nucleotides: 6. The CDR3 has 15 residues. The CDR3 is CASRPYRGPTGELFF. DNA for the CDR3: TGTGCCAGCAGGCCATACAGGGGGCCCACCGGGGAGCTGTTTTTT.

This clonotype was seen a handful of times. This CDR3 reads CSARRRRGEQYF. Here the CDR3 DNA reads TGCAGTGCCCGAAGGAGGAGGGGCGAGCAGTACTTC. The chain couples TRBV20-1 to TRBJ2-7; D may be TRBD2 (6 bases). Per the germline V gene, CDR1 is DFQATT and CDR2 is SNEGSKA (reference sequence). This CDR3 has 12 amino acids. V was shortened by 6 bases and J by 6 bases, with 15 bases between the two germline ends.

In regard to this clonotype: The CDR3 does not close with the conserved phenylalanine or tryptophan, likely indicating a read error. This rearrangement joins TRBV27 to TRBJ2-7, with 10 bases aligning to TRBD2. The CDR3 loop spans 14 amino acids. J was trimmed by 3 bases and V by 8 bases; bases with no gene match: 7. The germline V gene encodes CDR1 MNHEY and CDR2 SMNVEV (reference sequence). CDR3 sequence: CASLRTSGFYEQYI. The CDR3 DNA reads as TGTGCCAGCCTACGGACTAGCGGATTCTACGAGCAGTACATC.

This clonotype was picked up a small number of times. This rearrangement joins TRBV7-2 to TRBJ2-1; D unclear. The germline CDR1 and CDR2 sequences are SGHTA and FQGNSA. With 1 base removed from V and 3 bases from J, the gap between germline ends came to 7 bases. The CDR3 has 14 amino acids. The CDR3 DNA reads TGTGCCAGCAGCTTAGTTGGGGACTACAATGAGCAGTTCTTC. Its translation is CASSLVGDYNEQFF.

The chain carries TRBV7-8 and TRBJ2-3, with 13 nucleotides matching TRBD2. This CDR3 is 20 amino acids long. V was pared by 7 bases and J by 5 bases, with 21 bases of the junction left unmatched. CDR1 is SGHVS and CDR2 is FQNEAQ in the germline V gene. CDR3 region: CASTSPAVAGTSGVQDTQYF. The CDR3 DNA reads TGTGCCAGCACCTCACCCGCGGTCGCCGGGACTAGCGGGGTCCAAGATACGCAGTATTTT.

This clonotype appeared a few times. CDR3 nucleotides: TGTGCCAGCAGTTTTGCGACTTGGTACAATGAGCAGTTCTTC. Translating gives CASSFATWYNEQFF. The chain combines TRBV28 with TRBJ2-1; D remains ambiguous. The V gene's germline CDR1 is MDHEN and CDR2 SYDVKM. Between the trimmed V and J ends, which lost 3 bases and 4 bases, there was a span of 10 bases. The CDR3 length is 14 residues.

V gene TRBV12-3 or TRBV12-4 combines with J gene TRBJ1-5; D call uncertain. The CDR3 extends over 15 amino acids. V was cut by 5 bases and J by 4 bases, with 15 bases left in between. As DNA, the CDR3 is TGTGCCAGCAGTGCAACGGGAGTGTCTAATCAGCCCCAGCATTTT. This encodes CASSATGVSNQPQHF.

This chain links TRBV7-8 with TRBJ1-3; 9 nucleotides line up with TRBD1. Trimming cost V 3 bases and J 2 bases; bases outside gene matches: 8. The CDR3 runs 17 residues. CDR1 is SGHVS, CDR2 FQNEAQ, per germline. CDR3 in DNA: TGTGCCAGCAGCTTGGAACTCAACAGGGGGCCTGGAAACACCATATATTTT. This gives the protein CASSLELNRGPGNTIYF.

This clonotype has a count of ten or more. The chain couples TRBV28 to TRBJ1-6; D unresolved. Germline lookup yields CDR1 MDHEN and CDR2 SYDVKM. The CDR3 covers 15 residues. V was cut by 3 bases and J by 0 bases, with 6 bases left in between. The CDR3 loop reads CASSFGSSYNSPLHF. The CDR3 DNA is TGTGCCAGCAGTTTCGGCAGCTCCTATAATTCACCCCTCCACTTT.

This chain connects TRBV6-2 or TRBV6-3 to TRBJ1-5, with a possible D match to TRBD1 (5 bases). The CDR3 totals 15 residues. The V and J ends lost 9 bases and 2 bases respectively, with 17 bases between them. Germline-derived CDR1 and CDR2 are MNHEY and SVGEGT. The CDR3 here is CASANWQGGNQPQHF. CDR3 nucleotides: TGTGCCAGTGCGAACTGGCAGGGCGGCAATCAGCCCCAGCATTTT.

CDR3 DNA sequence: TGTGCCAGCAGCCACAGACCAGGGAACGAGCAGTACTTC. Its protein is CASSHRPGNEQYF. The V and J genes are TRBV14 and TRBJ2-7; TRBD1 is a possible D gene (5 bases). Germline assignment: CDR1 SGHDN and CDR2 FVKESK. This CDR3 has 13 amino acids. Trimming took 3 bases from V and 5 from J, leaving 11 bases between them.

The V call is TRBV15, the J call TRBJ1-1; 8 bases agree with TRBD1. In germline, CDR1 is LNHNV, CDR2 YYDKDF (reference sequence). Trimming took 1 base from V and 3 from J; bases not matched to a gene: 7. This CDR3 comprises 16 residues. The CDR3 sequence: CATSRAPTGADTEAFF. The CDR3 nucleotides read TGTGCCACCAGCAGAGCTCCGACAGGGGCGGACACTGAAGCTTTCTTT.

This clonotype was counted a few times. The V gene is TRBV28, the J gene TRBJ1-1, with no clear D. Per germline, CDR1 MDHEN and CDR2 SYDVKM. There are 14 residues in the CDR3. V lost 3 bases, J lost 1 base, and 9 bases lay in between. In DNA, the CDR3 is TGTGCCAGCAGTTTGGTGGACGGGAACACTGAAGCTTTCTTT. Protein: CASSLVDGNTEAFF.